The following is a TCR beta chain sequence with its context. This clonotype was seen more than once but under ten times. The antigen it recognizes is unknown. No much larger clone is present one base from it, and per-base qualities are unavailable. This sample is drawn from a study of blood T cells in healthy people across ages (dated by TCRdb to between 2015 and 2017). The study in broad terms: Template switching captured roughly one uniquely barcoded TCR beta cDNA molecule per two T cells in model experiments. Age-related changes in TCR beta repertoire diversity were measured in the study by deep sequencing normalized with unique cDNA molecular identifiers. Donors were grouped into four age groups: young (average approximately 15 years), middle-aged (39), aged (around 56) and long-lived (less than 85). To avoid experimental bias, donors of different ages were distributed randomly across sequencing lanes. Two additional independent replicas of 1 million unique cDNA reads from the same blood draw were analyzed for two donors (one aged 18 to 30 and one aged 80 or older). General findings and caveats noted by the study authors: Observed TCR beta diversity per million T cells fell roughly linearly with age, and a significant reduction was already apparent by age roughly 40. Because donor CMV infection status was unknown, age-related changes in expanded clonotypes were potentially confounded. Estimates of total diversity based on one million sequenced T cells were considered lower bounds and underestimates. Compared with the aged group, more naive CD4+ T cells, fewer expanded clones and increased TCR diversity were shown by the long-lived group, suggesting age selection. Bulk unsorted PBMC profiling prevented conclusive comparison of naive and antigen-experienced compartments. There was a strong correlation between observed TCR beta diversity and the percentage of naive T cells measured by flow cytometry.

Library construction relied on 5' RACE. Sequencing relied on an Illumina HiSeq 2500. A second about 7 to 11 cycle PCR used a sample-barcoded 5' primer and a J-beta primer mix. A template-switch 5' adaptor carrying 12 random nucleotides introduced a unique molecular identifier onto each TCR beta cDNA molecule. Each sample yielded at least 2.5 million CDR3-containing paired-end reads. All of the RNA was converted into first-strand cDNA using the Mint cDNA synthesis kit, with a TRBC-specific oligonucleotide serving as the primer. All cDNA was treated with uracil-DNA glycosylase and then went through a first 18-cycle PCR with the universal primers M1SS and BC2_uni_R. On the study's bioinformatics: Each sample was normalized by randomly selecting 1 million high-quality reads, each carrying a distinct molecular identifier. Instead of being binned into consensus sequences, reads with shared molecular identifiers were discarded. CDR3 identification, clonotype clustering and error correction used MiTCR with a Q25 quality threshold and the strictest error-elimination algorithm. A nonparametric unseen species model using Euler transformation provided a lower-bound estimate of total TCR beta diversity. The public reads were run again by TCRdb, first through fastp at Q25 and then through MiXCR, and only productive beta chains were kept. One record per CDR3 amino acid sequence lists the most common genes and DNA. The V and J calls and clone size are TCRdb's, not the authors'. The sample table contains about 580,000 distinct CDR3 sequences; only one count was recorded for around 48% of them. The top ten hold 20% to 25% of the sample.

The donors were some 36 Caucasian individuals from Russia, aged roughly 6 to 90 years, who were systemically healthy. Roughly 10 milliliters of peripheral blood were drawn from each donor into EDTA-treated Vacutainer tubes. Ficoll-Paque density-gradient centrifugation was used to isolate PBMCs, with at least 6.5 million per sample. Total RNA was extracted from PBMCs with Trizol reagent, with at least 6 micrograms obtained per sample. The percentages of naive CD45RAhigh/CD27high T cells were determined by flow cytometry on a PBMC aliquot from every donor. This receptor was identified in a man older than 75 in good health. The sequencing sample was made of blood.

DNA sequence: TGTGCCAGCAGCGGCAGCGGGAGAACCTACGAGCAGTACTTC. This encodes CASSGSGRTYEQYF. The rearrangement combines TRBV4-2 with TRBJ2-7, and 8 junctional nucleotides match TRBD2. V trim: 5 bases; J trim: 2 bases; unmatched bases: 5. The CDR3 measures 14 amino acids from cysteine to phenylalanine. The retained sequence is limited to the CDR3, 42 bases, with the frame set at the first base. CDR1 and CDR2, looked up from the germline V gene, are LGHNA and YNFKEQ.